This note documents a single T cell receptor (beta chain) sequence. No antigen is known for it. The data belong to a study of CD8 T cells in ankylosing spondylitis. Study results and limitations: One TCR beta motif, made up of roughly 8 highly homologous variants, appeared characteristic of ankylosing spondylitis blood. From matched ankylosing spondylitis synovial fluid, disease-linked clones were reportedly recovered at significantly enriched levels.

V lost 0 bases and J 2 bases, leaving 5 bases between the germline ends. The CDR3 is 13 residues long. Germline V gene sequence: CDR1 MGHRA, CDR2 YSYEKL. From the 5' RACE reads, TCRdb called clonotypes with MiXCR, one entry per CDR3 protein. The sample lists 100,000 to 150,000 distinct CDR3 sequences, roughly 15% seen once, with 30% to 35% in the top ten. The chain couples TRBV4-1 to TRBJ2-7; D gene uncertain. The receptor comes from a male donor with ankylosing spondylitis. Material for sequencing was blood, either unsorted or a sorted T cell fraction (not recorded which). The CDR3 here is CASSQEATYEQYF. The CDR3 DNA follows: TGCGCCAGCAGCCAAGAGGCTACCTACGAGCAGTACTTC.